The source of this T cell receptor (beta chain) is a study of metastatic and nonmetastatic thyroid tumors. Overall study context: Malignant and benign thyroid patients had repertoires compared in peripheral blood and tumor or nodule tissue. Notes on the study in general: Within blood and tumor, benign nodules reportedly had significantly lower TCR beta diversity than malignant thyroid tumors did.

As processed by the authors: In papillary thyroid cancer, a distant-metastasis classifier was built using CDR3 differences across clinicopathological groups. TCRdb re-clonotyped the PCR reads through MiXCR. The V and J calls and clone size are TCRdb's, not the authors'. The sample gives about 30,000 clones, about 22% of which show up once; more than 2% is in the top ten. CDR1 is SGHNT, CDR2 YYREEE, per germline (reference sequence). CDR3 length: 14 amino acids. V was pared by 4 bases and J by 5 bases, with 15 bases between. This clone was counted ten times or more. Its target is not known. Every patient underwent thyroid surgery untreated.

Sequences were obtained from blood. The chain has TRBV5-4 and TRBJ2-5; D is uncertain. This TCR came from a female donor with papillary thyroid cancer or a benign thyroid nodule (not recorded which). Some clones in this sample may be carry-over from other donors' samples. CDR3 protein: CASSRPGEKETQYF. Written as DNA, the CDR3 is TGTGCCAGCAGCCGCCCCGGAGAGAAGGAGACCCAGTACTTC.